The 8 T cell receptor beta chains below all came from one sample that was sequenced in a study of T cell clonotyping in hematopoietic cell transplantation. Produced via immunoSEQ multiplex PCR; TCRdb's table is partial and in-frame only. Of roughly 40,000 clones in the sample, around 94% are singletons; the top ten hold approximately 0.85%. Sample: peripheral blood mononuclear cells. The source is a woman aged 50 to 60 in good health. Some clones in this sample may be carry-over from other donors' samples.

This chain links TRBV11-2 with TRBJ1-3; no definite D call. The CDR3 spans 16 residues. Trimming cost V 2 bases and J 7 bases, with 18 bases left between them. Looked up from germline, CDR1 is SGHAT and CDR2 is FQNNGV. In DNA form, the CDR3 reads TGTGCCAGCAGCTTATATACCGGGTCGGGTAGGAACACCATATATTTT. This encodes CASSLYTGSGRNTIYF.

This rearrangement joins TRBV30 to TRBJ1-2; TRBD1 might be the D (5 bases). Trimming took off 2 bases at V and 6 bases at J, with 10 bases between the two ends. CDR1 and CDR2 from the germline V gene are GTSNPN and SVGIG (reference sequence). This CDR3 is 12 amino acids long. DNA of the CDR3: TGTGCCTGGAGTTTCCAGGGTGATGGCTACACCTTC. Residues: CAWSFQGDGYTF.

V usage is TRBV18 and J usage is TRBJ1-5; no clear D gene. Trimming shortened V by 2 bases and J by 7 bases, and 15 bases separated the two germline ends. The V gene's germline CDR1 is KGHSH and CDR2 LQKENI. The CDR3 totals 15 residues. CDR3 residues: CASSPSREESQPQHF. In DNA, the CDR3 is TGTGCCAGCTCACCAAGCCGGGAAGAAAGCCAGCCCCAGCATTTT.

The J gene is TRBJ2-7, the V gene TRBV5-1, with D unresolved. Trimming took 3 bases from V and 1 from J, leaving 20 bases between them. The CDR3 is 17 amino acids. CDR1 and CDR2 from the germline V gene are SGHRS and YFSETQ. The CDR3: CASSSPQSFGRSYEQYF. CDR3 nucleotide sequence: TGCGCCAGCAGCTCCCCTCAATCTTTCGGTAGGTCCTACGAGCAGTACTTC.

The rearrangement joins TRBV27 to TRBJ2-3; D gene unclear. The CDR3 totals 13 residues. Per germline, CDR1 MNHEY and CDR2 SMNVEV (reference sequence). V lost 5 bases, J lost 0 bases, and 6 bases lay in between. The CDR3 DNA is TGTGCCAGCAGTCATTATAGCACAGATACGCAGTATTTT. This translates into CASSHYSTDTQYF.

The genes are TRBV4-2 and TRBJ2-1; 10 positions match TRBD2. Germline V gene data show CDR1 as LGHNA and CDR2 as YNFKEQ. The CDR3 length is 16 residues. V dropped 2 bases and J dropped 4; count of bases not matched to a gene: 5. The CDR3 here is CASSQSSLAGYNEQFF. CDR3 nucleotide sequence: TGTGCCAGCAGCCAATCCTCACTAGCGGGGTACAATGAGCAGTTCTTC.

V is TRBV4-3 and J is TRBJ2-7; D call uncertain. The CDR3 loop spans 14 amino acids. Germline CDR1 LGHNA, CDR2 YSLEER. The ends were cut back, 0 bases at V and 2 bases at J, with 8 bases in the middle. The CDR3 loop is CASSQDVVAYEQYF. CDR3 nucleotide sequence: TGCGCCAGCAGCCAAGATGTAGTAGCCTACGAGCAGTACTTC.

CDR3 sequence reads: CASSQASYGYTF. CDR3 DNA: TGCGCCAGCAGCCAAGCTAGCTATGGCTACACCTTC. The chain couples TRBV4-3 to TRBJ1-2, with D hard to call. The V gene lost 1 base and the J gene lost 4 bases, with 4 bases spanning the gap. In germline, CDR1 is LGHNA, CDR2 YSLEER. The CDR3 length is 12 residues.